The 23 T cell receptor beta chains reported below all come from one sample, sequenced in a study of cytomegalovirus exposure and HLA in healthy donors (dated by TCRdb to 2016 to 2017). The library was generated by the immunoSEQ multiplex PCR assay. For the multiplex PCR, a mixture combining 60 forward primers for TCR Vbeta segments and 13 reverse primers for TCR Jbeta segments was used. As stored in TCRdb, this immuneACCESS dataset retains in-frame rearrangements with V and J assigned. A fraction of the clones does not appear; measured against another copy, unresolved V genes explain less than half of the discrepancy, and the remainder lacks a known reason. Recorded for this sample are about 180,000 clones; roughly three quarters of them occurred a single time. The leading ten clones occupy 2.5% of the sample. The sequencing sample was made of PBMCs. The receptors here all came from a woman in her twenties or thirties in good health and CMV-seropositive.

The V and J genes are TRBV4-2 and TRBJ2-3; D unresolved. Germline CDR1 LGHNA, CDR2 YNFKEQ. CDR3 length equals 13 residues. V shed 2 bases and J shed 4 bases, with 7 bases lying between them. The CDR3 sequence is CASSQLDSDTQYF. CDR3 bases: TGTGCCAGCAGCCAACTAGACTCAGATACGCAGTATTTT.

CDR3 amino acids: CASSGLGLAGVAAYQETQYF. CDR3 nucleotide sequence: TGTGCCAGCAGCGGACTGGGACTAGCGGGGGTAGCCGCCTACCAAGAGACCCAGTACTTC. The V gene is TRBV9, the J gene TRBJ2-5, with 14 bases lining up with TRBD2. Unmatched junction bases numbered 13, after V lost 3 bases and J lost 0 bases. The CDR3 is made up of 20 amino acids. Germline V CDR1 and CDR2: SGDLS, YYNGEE.

The chain employs TRBV18 and TRBJ2-2, with D tentatively TRBD2 (6 bases). Germline V gene data show CDR1 as KGHSH and CDR2 as LQKENI. The CDR3 covers 17 residues. Trimming took off 3 bases at V and 0 bases at J, with 14 bases between the two ends. The CDR3 loop is CASSPPGLIANTGELFF. CDR3 DNA: TGTGCCAGCTCACCCCCGGGACTTATCGCGAACACCGGGGAGCTGTTTTTT.

The J gene is TRBJ1-2, the V gene TRBV7-9; D is ambiguous. Trimming removed 2 bases at V and 4 bases at J, with 8 bases between. This CDR3 contains 13 residues. Germline V CDR1 and CDR2: SEHNR, FQNEAQ (reference sequence). CDR3 nucleotides: TGTGCCAGCAGCTTACCAGGCTTCTATGGCTACACCTTC. Translating gives CASSLPGFYGYTF.

The chain joins TRBV4-2 to TRBJ2-6, with D possibly being TRBD2 (5 bases). V gave up 4 bases and J gave up 0 bases, with 10 bases separating them. The germline CDR1 and CDR2 sequences are LGHNA and YNFKEQ. This CDR3 is built from 16 residues. The CDR3 reads CASSPGLGSGANVLTF. In nucleotides, the CDR3 is TGTGCCAGCAGCCCCGGACTGGGCTCTGGGGCCAACGTCCTGACTTTC.

The chain is built from TRBV9 and TRBJ2-7; 8 bases are a match to TRBD1. CDR3 length: 15 residues. Germline V lookup: CDR1 SGDLS, CDR2 YYNGEE. V shed 0 bases, J shed 1 base, and the junction held 3 bases outside the gene matches. CDR3 coding DNA: TGTGCCAGCAGCGTAGCGGACAGGGTTTCCTACGAGCAGTACTTC. Protein sequence: CASSVADRVSYEQYF. The full variable domain, rest sourced from reference TRBV9 and TRBJ2-7, is DSGVTQTPKHLITATGQRVTLRCSPRSGDLSVYWYQQSLDQGLQFLIQYYNGEERAKGNILERFSAQQFPDLHSELNLSSLELGDSALYFCASSVADRVSYEQYFGPGTRLTVT.

The chain combines TRBV5-4 with TRBJ2-1, with D tentatively TRBD2 (6 bases). Germline V gene sequence: CDR1 SGHNT, CDR2 YYREEE (reference sequence). The CDR3 is 15 residues long. V was pared by 1 base and J by 6 bases, with 14 bases between. CDR3 DNA sequence: TGTGCCAGCAGCTTGCGAAGGGAGGAGGGCAATGAGCAGTTCTTC. This sequence encodes CASSLRREEGNEQFF.

This chain uses TRBV6-6 with TRBJ1-5, with TRBD1 identical over 8 bases. The CDR3 has 14 amino acids. J was trimmed by 1 base and V by 6 bases; bases with no gene match: 2. CDR1 is MNHNY, CDR2 SVGAGI, per germline (reference sequence). CDR3 loop: CASSQGASNQPQHF. CDR3 in DNA: TGTGCCAGCAGCCAGGGGGCGAGCAATCAGCCCCAGCATTTT.

This clone has only a few counts. V gene TRBV30 combines with J gene TRBJ1-5; D is possibly TRBD1 (6 bases). This CDR3 contains 14 residues. CDR1 GTSNPN and CDR2 SVGIG come from the germline V gene (reference sequence). The ends were cut back, 0 bases at V and 2 bases at J, with 8 bases in the middle. CDR3 in DNA: TGTGCCTGGAGTGTTGCAGGGGGCAATCAGCCCCAGCATTTT. Translation gives CAWSVAGGNQPQHF.

The chain joins TRBV10-3 to TRBJ2-1; 9 bases match TRBD2. Germline CDR1 ENHRY, CDR2 SYGVKD. Trimming took 10 bases from V and 0 from J; bases not matched to a gene: 16. The CDR3 is made up of 18 amino acids. The CDR3 coding sequence is TGTGCCACCAACCCTGGGGGTAGCGGGGGACGCTCCTACAATGAGCAGTTCTTC. Its translation: CATNPGGSGGRSYNEQFF.

The CDR3 region has the DNA TGCGCCAGCAGCCTGCGCGGGGATACGCAGTATTTT. Its translation: CASSLRGDTQYF. V usage is TRBV4-3 and J usage is TRBJ2-3; D might be TRBD2 (5 bases). The germline V gene has CDR1 LGHNA and CDR2 YSLEER. CDR3 length: 12 amino acids. Trimming took 4 bases from V and 6 from J, leaving 8 bases between them.

V usage is TRBV11-2 and J usage is TRBJ2-1; 9 bases align to TRBD2. The length of the CDR3 is 14 residues. J gave up 8 bases and V 5 bases, and 7 bases lay outside the gene matches. The germline CDR1 and CDR2 sequences are SGHAT and FQNNGV. The CDR3 is CASSPGTSRDEQFF. The CDR3 DNA reads as TGTGCCAGCAGCCCCGGGACTAGCCGGGATGAGCAGTTCTTC.

This clone was detected only a few times. The chain uses TRBV7-2 and TRBJ1-5; D gene ambiguous. Trimming took 4 bases from V and 2 from J, leaving 6 bases between them. The germline V gene has CDR1 SGHTA and CDR2 FQGNSA. The CDR3 has 13 amino acids. CDR3 protein: CASSYRGNQPQHF. The CDR3 DNA follows: TGTGCCAGCAGCTATAGAGGCAATCAGCCCCAGCATTTT.

The rearrangement joins TRBV6-5 to TRBJ2-3, with 8 bases that match TRBD1. Germline values: CDR1 MNHEY, CDR2 SVGAGI. J gave up 6 bases and V 4 bases, and 6 bases lay outside the gene matches. The CDR3 has 14 amino acids. The CDR3 region has the DNA TGTGCCAGCAGTTCTGGGACAGGTGGGGATACGCAGTATTTT. Residues: CASSSGTGGDTQYF.

This sequence joins TRBV6-1 and TRBJ1-2; D remains unclear. Germline CDR1 reads MNHNS; CDR2 reads SASEGT. This CDR3 region has 14 residues. V was pared by 3 bases and J by 2 bases, with 10 bases between. The CDR3 DNA follows: TGTGCCAGCAGTGAGGCCACCATGAACTATGGCTACACCTTC. Translation: CASSEATMNYGYTF.

The V gene is TRBV6-1, the J gene TRBJ1-2; the D gene is possibly TRBD1 (5 bases). Germline V gene data show CDR1 as MNHNS and CDR2 as SASEGT. Trimming removed 7 bases from V and 2 bases from J, with 14 bases in between. The CDR3 totals 14 residues. CDR3 coding DNA: TGTGCCAGCAATGCCCCCCGACAGAACTATGGCTACACCTTC. Translated: CASNAPRQNYGYTF.

This chain links TRBV25-1 with TRBJ2-3; 9 bases match TRBD2. The CDR3 totals 13 residues. Per germline, CDR1 MGHDK and CDR2 SYGVNS. The V and J ends lost 9 bases and 2 bases, in that order; junction bases with no gene match: 3. CDR3 sequence (DNA): TGTGCCAGTCAGCGGGGGGACACAGATACGCAGTATTTT. Its protein product is CASQRGDTDTQYF. Full variable domain (remainder filled in from reference TRBV25-1 and TRBJ2-3): EADIYQTPRYLVIGTGKKITLECSQTMGHDKMYWYQQDPGMELHLIHYSYGVNSTEKGDLSSESTVSRIRTEHFPLTLESARPSHTSQYLCASQRGDTDTQYFGPGTRLTVL.

J is TRBJ2-5 and V is TRBV10-3, with D maybe TRBD2 (6 bases). V was shortened by 8 bases and J by 9 bases, with 10 bases between the two germline ends. CDR3 length: 10 residues. The germline CDR1 and CDR2 sequences are ENHRY and SYGVKD. In DNA form, the CDR3 reads TGTGCCATCGGTCCGGGGGCCCAGTACTTC. Translated, it gives CAIGPGAQYF.

The chain has TRBV15 and TRBJ1-2; 9 nucleotides align to TRBD1. The CDR3 has 16 residues. CDR1 is LNHNV and CDR2 is YYDKDF in the germline V gene (reference sequence). Trimming removed 7 bases from V and 0 bases from J; junction bases left unmatched: 9. CDR3 in DNA: TGTGCCACCACACAGGGGGCACAGCAACCTAACTATGGCTACACCTTC. Residues: CATTQGAQQPNYGYTF.

The J gene is TRBJ2-5, the V gene TRBV2; 7 positions agree with TRBD1. CDR1 SNHLY and CDR2 FYNNEI come from the germline V gene. The length of the CDR3 is 14 residues. J lost 4 bases, V lost 2 bases, and 4 bases had no gene match. This CDR3 is CASSEQGVLETQYF. The CDR3 DNA reads as TGTGCCAGCAGTGAACAGGGGGTTCTAGAGACCCAGTACTTC.

CDR3 residues: CASSIEGPAGYLQQAFF. The CDR3 nucleotides read TGTGCCAGTAGTATAGAGGGCCCCGCAGGGTACCTTCAGCAAGCTTTCTTT. J is TRBJ1-1 and V is TRBV19; D perhaps matches TRBD1 (5 bases). The CDR3 runs to 17 residues. Trimming shortened V by 0 bases and J by 9 bases, and 23 bases separated the two germline ends. Germline values: CDR1 LNHDA, CDR2 SQIVND (reference sequence).

This clone was found a few times. V usage is TRBV4-2 and J usage is TRBJ2-3; TRBD2 matches at 11 bases. Germline-derived CDR1 and CDR2 are LGHNA and YNFKEQ. The trim removed 1 base at V and 1 base at J, leaving 4 bases unmatched. This CDR3 comprises 17 residues. The CDR3 bases are TGTGCCAGCAGCCAAGCCCTAGCGGGGGGTGGCACAGATACGCAGTATTTT. This translates into CASSQALAGGGTDTQYF.

V and J are TRBV6-1 and TRBJ1-4; the match to TRBD1 covers 11 bases. Germline loops: CDR1 MNHNS, CDR2 SASEGT. The ends lost 7 bases at V and 7 bases at J; junction bases unmatched: 5. The CDR3 covers 14 residues. Here the CDR3 reads CASTPGQGGEKLFF. The CDR3 nucleotides are TGTGCCAGCACCCCGGGACAGGGGGGTGAAAAACTGTTTTTT.